These 28 T cell receptor beta chains were sequenced from one sample in a study of T cell responses to AZD1222 COVID-19 vaccine. Here immunoSEQ multiplex PCR was the method, and the copy in TCRdb shows in-frame clones only, minus some. This sample has over 110,000 clones, with 90% found just once. The sequenced sample was peripheral blood, obtained 28 days after the second AZD1222 dose. Receptors originate from an adult who received the AZD1222 COVID-19 vaccine.

V is TRBV4-2 and J is TRBJ2-1; TRBD1 might be the D (5 bases). CDR1 is LGHNA, CDR2 YNFKEQ, per germline. Trimming removed 1 base at V and 3 bases at J, with 13 bases between. The CDR3 covers 16 residues. Here the CDR3 reads CASSQVLAGNYNEQFF. In nucleotides, the CDR3 is TGTGCCAGCAGCCAAGTTCTGGCAGGGAACTACAATGAGCAGTTCTTC.

This sequence joins TRBV6-5 and TRBJ1-3; no clear D gene. The V gene lost 7 bases and the J gene lost 0 bases, with 10 bases spanning the gap. The CDR3 covers 14 residues. Germline V gene sequence: CDR1 MNHEY, CDR2 SVGAGI. In DNA, the CDR3 is TGTGCCAGCACCTCCGGCAGCTCTGGAAACACCATATATTTT. This sequence encodes CASTSGSSGNTIYF.

The table lists this clone with a few counts. The chain carries TRBV3-1 (or the pseudogene TRBV3-2) and TRBJ2-7; TRBD2 aligns across 11 bases. The germline V gene encodes CDR1 LGHDT and CDR2 YNNKEL (reference sequence). With V trimmed by 1 base and J by 1 base, 6 bases remained unmatched. The CDR3 contains 17 residues. CDR3 in amino acids: CASSQGTSGLRSYEQYF. The CDR3, as DNA: TGTGCCAGCAGCCAAGGGACTAGCGGGTTGAGATCCTACGAGCAGTACTTC.

The chain links TRBV29-1 to TRBJ2-7; TRBD1 agrees at 7 bases. Germline V CDR1 and CDR2: SQVTM, ANQGSEA. Trimming took 6 bases from V and 2 from J; bases not matched to a gene: 4. The CDR3 spans 12 residues. In DNA, the CDR3 is TGCAGCGTGCGGACAGGAGCCTACGAGCAGTACTTC. This encodes CSVRTGAYEQYF.

J is TRBJ2-7 and V is TRBV7-9, with D maybe TRBD2 (6 bases). V lost 1 base, J lost 2 bases, and 9 bases lay in between. The CDR3 covers 14 residues. Germline CDR1 is SEHNR and CDR2 is FQNEAQ (reference sequence). DNA for the CDR3: TGTGCCAGCAGCTTAGACGCGGGGCCCTACGAGCAGTACGTC. Translation: CASSLDAGPYEQYV.

The V gene is TRBV9, the J gene TRBJ2-1; D may be TRBD1 (5 bases). This CDR3 spans 14 amino acids. V shed 1 base and J shed 4 bases, with 9 bases lying between them. CDR1 and CDR2 (germline): SGDLS, YYNGEE. This chain's CDR3 is CASSVWQGYNEQFF. Written as DNA, the CDR3 is TGTGCCAGCAGCGTATGGCAGGGATACAATGAGCAGTTCTTC.

V usage is TRBV6-2 or TRBV6-3 and J usage is TRBJ2-7, with 8 bases fitting TRBD1. The CDR3 runs 12 residues. The germline V gene encodes CDR1 MNHEY and CDR2 SVGEGT. Unmatched junction bases numbered 5, after V lost 6 bases and J lost 7 bases. The CDR3 nucleotides read TGTGCCAGCAGCCCCGGGACAGGAGAGCAGTACGTC. Amino acid sequence: CASSPGTGEQYV.

The V and J genes are TRBV18 and TRBJ2-1; 10 bases fit TRBD2. After removal of 5 bases from V and 2 bases from J, the junction contained 0 bases not matched to a gene. From germline, CDR1 is KGHSH and CDR2 LQKENI. The CDR3 runs 14 residues. The CDR3 here is CASSGLAAYNEQFF. CDR3 sequence (DNA): TGTGCCAGCTCAGGACTAGCGGCCTACAATGAGCAGTTCTTC.

This clone has a handful of counts. The chain is built from TRBV6-5 and TRBJ1-4; 10 bases agree with TRBD1. Germline V gene data show CDR1 as MNHEY and CDR2 as SVGAGI. V lost 5 bases and J lost 10; bases outside the gene matches: 10. The CDR3 loop spans 15 amino acids. The CDR3 nucleotides read TGTGCCAGCAGTCCTGAAGGGACAGGGGATGGAAAACTGTTTTTT. It specifies CASSPEGTGDGKLFF.

V gene TRBV2 combines with J gene TRBJ1-1, with unresolved D. This CDR3 comprises 14 residues. Germline V gives CDR1 SNHLY, CDR2 FYNNEI. The V end was cut by 6 bases, the J end by 5 bases, with 16 bases between. The CDR3 sequence: CASRASMLWTEAFF. The CDR3 DNA is TGTGCCAGCAGAGCGTCAATGTTGTGGACTGAAGCTTTCTTT.

The V gene is TRBV14, the J gene TRBJ2-2, with unresolved D. The germline CDR1 and CDR2 sequences are SGHDN and FVKESK. The CDR3 is made up of 12 amino acids. Trimming took 0 bases from V and 8 from J, leaving 4 bases between them. The CDR3 protein is CASSQEFGELFF. CDR3 nucleotide sequence: TGTGCCAGCAGCCAAGAATTTGGGGAGCTGTTTTTT.

The chain couples TRBV3-1 (or the pseudogene TRBV3-2) to TRBJ2-5, with a tentative D call TRBD2 (6 bases). V was trimmed by 5 bases and J by 2 bases, leaving 12 bases between them. The germline CDR1 and CDR2 sequences are LGHDT and YNNKEL (reference sequence). This CDR3 has 14 amino acids. The CDR3 nucleotides are TGTGCCAGCAGCATTTTGGGGGGTCAAGAGACCCAGTACTTC. This translates into CASSILGGQETQYF.

The V and J genes are TRBV27 and TRBJ2-2; TRBD1 matches at 7 bases. J was trimmed by 5 bases and V by 5 bases; bases with no gene match: 11. CDR3 length equals 16 residues. CDR1 is MNHEY and CDR2 is SMNVEV in the germline V gene (reference sequence). CDR3 in DNA: TGTGCCAGCAGTCCAACGGACAGGCCTCCGACCGGGGAGCTGTTTTTT. Translated: CASSPTDRPPTGELFF.

The genes are TRBV24-1 and TRBJ2-3; 7 bases are shared with TRBD1. The germline V gene has CDR1 KGHDR and CDR2 SFDVKD. Unmatched junction bases numbered 5, after V lost 1 base and J lost 2 bases. This CDR3 comprises 16 residues. In nucleotides, the CDR3 is TGTGCCACCAGTGATTTTACAGGGGAGAACACAGATACGCAGTATTTT. Encoded protein: CATSDFTGENTDTQYF.

This clone was seen more than once but under ten times. The gene calls are TRBV5-1 and TRBJ1-2, with 7 bases lining up with TRBD1. The germline gives CDR1 SGHRS, CDR2 YFSETQ. This CDR3 spans 14 amino acids. V was pared by 0 bases and J by 5 bases, with 4 bases of the junction left unmatched. The CDR3 coding sequence is TGCGCCAGCAGCTTGGACAGGGGAGGATATGGCTACACCTTC. It is translated as CASSLDRGGYGYTF. The full variable domain, in which reference TRBV5-1 and TRBJ1-2 provide the parts outside the CDR3, is KAGVTQTPRYLIKTRGQQVTLSCSPISGHRSVSWYQQTPGQGLQFLFEYFSETQRNKGNFPGRFSGRQFSNSRSEMNVSTLELGDSALYLCASSLDRGGYGYTFGSGTRLTVV.

This chain links TRBV9 with TRBJ1-2; tentatively, D is TRBD1 (5 bases). Germline V lookup: CDR1 SGDLS, CDR2 YYNGEE. V was cut by 3 bases and J by 2 bases, with 8 bases left in between. This CDR3 comprises 13 residues. CDR3 in amino acids: CASSEGRNYGYTF. The CDR3 bases are TGTGCCAGCAGCGAGGGACGCAACTATGGCTACACCTTC. Together with reference TRBV9 and TRBJ1-2, the CDR3 gives the full variable domain: DSGVTQTPKHLITATGQRVTLRCSPRSGDLSVYWYQQSLDQGLQFLIQYYNGEERAKGNILERFSAQQFPDLHSELNLSSLELGDSALYFCASSEGRNYGYTFGSGTRLTVV.

The J gene is TRBJ2-1, the V gene TRBV2, with 14 bases lining up with TRBD2. The J segment lost 8 bases and the V segment lost 6 bases, leaving 6 bases of the junction unmatched. Germline V CDR1 and CDR2: SNHLY, FYNNEI. This CDR3 comprises 15 residues. The CDR3 protein is CASRRLAGGPHEQFF. In DNA form, the CDR3 reads TGTGCCAGCAGGCGACTAGCGGGGGGGCCACATGAGCAGTTCTTC.

This chain uses TRBV7-2 with TRBJ1-1, with D uncertain. V lost 5 bases, J lost 3 bases, and 16 bases lay in between. This CDR3 comprises 15 residues. Per the germline V gene, CDR1 is SGHTA and CDR2 is FQGNSA. The CDR3 spells CASSLEVRLDTEAFF. CDR3 nucleotide sequence: TGTGCCAGCAGCCTCGAGGTGAGATTAGACACTGAAGCTTTCTTT. Supplemented by reference TRBV7-2 and TRBJ1-1, the full variable domain reads GAGVSQSPSNKVTEKGKDVELRCDPISGHTALYWYRQSLGQGLEFLIYFQGNSAPDKSGLPSDRFSAERTGGSVSTLTIQRTQQEDSAVYLCASSLEVRLDTEAFFGQGTRLTVV.

The rearrangement links TRBV28 to TRBJ2-1; perhaps TRBD2 as D (6 bases). The CDR3 loop spans 14 amino acids. V gave up 3 bases and J gave up 7 bases, with 13 bases separating them. The germline V gene encodes CDR1 MDHEN and CDR2 SYDVKM. The CDR3 DNA is TGTGCCAGCAGTTTGACGGGGGAAAGGAATGAGCAGTTCTTC. Encoded protein: CASSLTGERNEQFF.

The genes are TRBV12-5 and TRBJ1-2, with D unclear. CDR3 size: 12 residues. V gave up 7 bases and J gave up 1 base, with 7 bases separating them. Germline loops: CDR1 LGHNT, CDR2 FRNRAP. The CDR3 coding sequence is TGTGCTAGTGCCAAAGATAACTATGGCTACACCTTC. It is translated as CASAKDNYGYTF.

J is TRBJ1-2 and V is TRBV10-2; D uncertain. Germline V gene lookup returns CDR1 WSHSY and CDR2 SAAADI. The CDR3 is 12 residues long. Trimming cost V 6 bases and J 4 bases, with 9 bases left between them. The CDR3, as DNA: TGCGCCAGCAGCCCGGGGAGCTATGGCTACACCTTC. It yields the protein CASSPGSYGYTF.

This chain joins TRBV5-4 and TRBJ2-2; TRBD2 aligns across 8 bases. The V gene end was trimmed by 1 base and the J gene end by 8 bases; junction bases not matched to a gene: 13. Germline V gene data show CDR1 as SGHNT and CDR2 as YYREEE (reference sequence). This CDR3 has 17 residues. The chain's CDR3 is CASSLFGGAGVFGELFF. CDR3 DNA: TGTGCCAGCAGCTTGTTCGGGGGAGCGGGAGTGTTTGGGGAGCTGTTTTTT.

This clone was observed once. The genes are TRBV11-2 and TRBJ1-6; D gene unclear. Trimming cost V 0 bases and J 12 bases, with 9 bases left between them. CDR1 and CDR2 from the germline V gene are SGHAT and FQNNGV. CDR3 size: 13 residues. CDR3 nucleotides: TGTGCCAGCAGCTTAGACCGGACCGGACCCCTCCACTTT. Encoded protein: CASSLDRTGPLHF.

V and J are TRBV7-9 and TRBJ1-4, with 11 bases lining up with TRBD1. Per the germline V gene, CDR1 is SEHNR and CDR2 is FQNEAQ (reference sequence). V gave up 4 bases and J gave up 7 bases; unmatched junction bases: 5. The CDR3 consists of 15 residues. The DNA for the CDR3 is TGTGCCAGCAGCTGGGGGACAGGGGGGAGTGAAAAACTGTTTTTT. Translated, it gives CASSWGTGGSEKLFF. The whole variable domain, filled in from reference TRBV7-9 and TRBJ1-4, reads DTGVSQNPRHKITKRGQNVTFRCDPISEHNRLYWYRQTLGQGPEFLTYFQNEAQLEKSRLLSDRFSAERPKGSFSTLEIQRTEQGDSAMYLCASSWGTGGSEKLFFGSGTQLSVL.

This clone was recorded once. DNA of the CDR3: TGCGCCAGCAGCTCCCAGGGAGGTATCACTGAAGCTTTCTTT. Translated, it gives CASSSQGGITEAFF. The V call is TRBV5-1, the J call TRBJ1-1, with D possibly being TRBD1 (5 bases). The CDR3 is 14 residues long. Germline values: CDR1 SGHRS, CDR2 YFSETQ. The V end was cut by 3 bases, the J end by 4 bases, with 13 bases between. Looking up the rest from reference TRBV5-1 and TRBJ1-1 gives the full variable domain: KAGVTQTPRYLIKTRGQQVTLSCSPISGHRSVSWYQQTPGQGLQFLFEYFSETQRNKGNFPGRFSGRQFSNSRSEMNVSTLELGDSALYLCASSSQGGITEAFFGQGTRLTVV.

The chain uses TRBV21-1 and TRBJ1-1. TRBV21-1 counts as a pseudogene. This CDR3 has 12 amino acids. The DNA for the CDR3 is TGTGCCTGCCCACTTAAGAACACTGAAGCTTTCTTT. This gives the protein CACPLKNTEAFF.

The chain has TRBV5-1 and TRBJ1-6; D is unresolved. Trimming pared 0 bases from V and 5 bases from J, leaving 9 bases between. The CDR3 spans 15 residues. Germline V lookup: CDR1 SGHRS, CDR2 YFSETQ. The CDR3 DNA sequence: TGCGCCAGCAGCTTGGTGGCGGAAGATAATTCACCCCTCCACTTT. Its translation is CASSLVAEDNSPLHF.

There are a few counts of this clone. The V call is TRBV7-9, the J call TRBJ2-7; 9 nucleotides line up with TRBD1. J was trimmed by 3 bases and V by 8 bases; bases with no gene match: 2. The CDR3 runs to 12 residues. CDR1 SEHNR and CDR2 FQNEAQ come from the germline V gene (reference sequence). The CDR3 region is CASRGQGYEQYF. The DNA of the CDR3 is TGTGCCAGCCGGGGACAGGGCTACGAGCAGTACTTC.